This TCR beta chain appears in the sequencing data of a study of blood T cell repertoires in COVID-19. Across the study: Samples of COVID-19 (acute and convalescent) were obtained from the United States, Italy and Spain. Sample material is recorded as cDNA or gDNA derived from T cells, B-cell-depleted T cells, or PBMCs.

The V end lost 5 bases, the J end lost 6 bases, and 11 bases lay between the germline ends. Germline V CDR1 and CDR2: PRHDT, FYEKMQ (reference sequence). The CDR3 runs to 12 residues. Original processing methods: The authors estimated nucleated cell counts from reference gene primer amplification. Sequencing used immunoSEQ multiplex PCR; TCRdb keeps in-frame clones, though not all of them. V, J and clone size derive from that table, while D and trimming were established from the DNA sequence. In the table there are 150,000 to 200,000 clones, roughly 85% of which are singletons. The TCR originated in a man in his fifties or sixties with active or convalescent COVID-19. The chain uses TRBV13 and TRBJ2-7; weak D call: TRBD2 (6 bases). Sequences were obtained from peripheral blood. In DNA, the CDR3 is TGTGCCAGCAGCCCGCGGGGACTCGAGCAGTACTTC. It specifies CASSPRGLEQYF.